This T cell receptor beta chain stems from a study of molecular identifiers for immune sequencing clone quantification. This clonotype was seen at least ten times. With listed TCR primers and previously described methods, bulk TCR libraries were prepared. TCRdb reprocessed the PCR reads via MiXCR and lists one record per CDR3 protein. The repertoire holds about 640,000 distinct CDR3 sequences, with about 20% as singletons. Trimming at V came to 1 base and at J to 2 bases, leaving 4 bases not matched to a gene. The V gene's germline CDR1 is DFQATT and CDR2 SNEGSKA (reference sequence). The CDR3 spans 14 residues.

Source material: naive CD8+ T cells from blood, with Jurkat cell RNA spiked in. Subset: FACS-sorted CD8+CD4-CCR7+CD45RA+ naive T cells. This chain uses TRBV20-1 with TRBJ2-7; 8 bases are a match to TRBD2. The receptor comes from a human donor in good health. Some libraries in this study had Jurkat cell RNA spiked in. CDR3 in amino acids: CSARVTGLAYEQYF. The DNA of the CDR3 is TGCAGTGCTAGAGTCACGGGACTAGCCTACGAGCAGTACTTC.